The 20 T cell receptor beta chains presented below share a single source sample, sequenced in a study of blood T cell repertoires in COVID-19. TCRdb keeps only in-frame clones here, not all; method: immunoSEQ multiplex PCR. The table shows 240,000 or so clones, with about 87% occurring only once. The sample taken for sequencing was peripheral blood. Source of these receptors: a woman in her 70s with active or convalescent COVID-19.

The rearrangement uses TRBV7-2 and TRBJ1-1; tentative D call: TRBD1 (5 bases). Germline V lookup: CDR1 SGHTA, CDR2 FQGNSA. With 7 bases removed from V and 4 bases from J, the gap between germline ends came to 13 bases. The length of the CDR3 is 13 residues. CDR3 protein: CASTSGGGTEAFF. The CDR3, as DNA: TGTGCCAGCACTTCTGGGGGGGGCACTGAAGCTTTCTTT.

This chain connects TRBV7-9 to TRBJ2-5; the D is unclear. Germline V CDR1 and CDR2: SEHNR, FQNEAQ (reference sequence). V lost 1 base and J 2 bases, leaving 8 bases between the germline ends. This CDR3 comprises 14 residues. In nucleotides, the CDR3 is TGTGCCAGCAGCTTAGGGGCGCAGCAAGAGACCCAGTACTTC. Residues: CASSLGAQQETQYF.

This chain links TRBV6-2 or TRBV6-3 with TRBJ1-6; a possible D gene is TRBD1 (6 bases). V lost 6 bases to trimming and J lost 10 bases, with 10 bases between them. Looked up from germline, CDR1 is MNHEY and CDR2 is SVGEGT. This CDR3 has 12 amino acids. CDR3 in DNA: TGTGCCAGCAGCCCCGACAGGTCACCCCTCCACTTT. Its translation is CASSPDRSPLHF.

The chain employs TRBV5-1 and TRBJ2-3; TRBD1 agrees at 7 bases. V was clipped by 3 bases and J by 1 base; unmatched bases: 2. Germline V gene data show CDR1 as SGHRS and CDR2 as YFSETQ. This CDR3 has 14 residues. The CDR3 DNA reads TGCGCCAGCAGCTACGGACAGGGCACAGATACGCAGTATTTT. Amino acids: CASSYGQGTDTQYF.

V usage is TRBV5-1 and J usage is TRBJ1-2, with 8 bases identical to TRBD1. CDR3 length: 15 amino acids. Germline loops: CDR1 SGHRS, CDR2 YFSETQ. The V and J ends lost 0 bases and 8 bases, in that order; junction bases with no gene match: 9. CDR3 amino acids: CASSLVGQGAEGYTF. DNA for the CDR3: TGCGCCAGCAGCTTGGTAGGACAGGGCGCGGAGGGCTACACCTTC.

CDR3 sequence: CASSLALGGSGNTIYF. In DNA form, the CDR3 reads TGTGCCAGCAGCTTGGCCTTGGGGGGCTCTGGAAACACCATATATTTT. The chain uses TRBV5-4 and TRBJ1-3; D possibly corresponds to TRBD1 (5 bases). Germline values: CDR1 SGHNT, CDR2 YYREEE (reference sequence). The CDR3 sequence is 16 residues long. V was cut by 0 bases and J by 0 bases, with 10 bases left in between.

CDR3 protein: CASSLGLPGAGNTIYF. CDR3 in DNA: TGTGCCAGCAGTTTAGGACTCCCCGGGGCTGGAAACACCATATATTTT. The rearrangement uses TRBV27 and TRBJ1-3; no clear D. The CDR3 spans 16 residues. The germline V and J ends were trimmed by 2 bases and 2 bases, with 13 bases remaining between them. From germline, CDR1 is MNHEY and CDR2 SMNVEV (reference sequence).

The CDR3 coding sequence is TGTGCCAGCAGCTTACAGGGGGCGAACACTGAAGCTTTCTTT. This translates into CASSLQGANTEAFF. The chain links TRBV5-4 to TRBJ1-1, with 9 bases matching TRBD1. J lost 1 base, V lost 2 bases, and 0 bases had no gene match. CDR1 is SGHNT, CDR2 YYREEE, per germline (reference sequence). CDR3 length: 14 residues. Full variable domain (remainder filled in from reference TRBV5-4 and TRBJ1-1): ETGVTQSPTHLIKTRGQQVTLRCSSQSGHNTVSWYQQALGQGPQFIFQYYREEENGRGNFPPRFSGLQFPNYSSELNVNALELDDSALYLCASSLQGANTEAFFGQGTRLTVV.

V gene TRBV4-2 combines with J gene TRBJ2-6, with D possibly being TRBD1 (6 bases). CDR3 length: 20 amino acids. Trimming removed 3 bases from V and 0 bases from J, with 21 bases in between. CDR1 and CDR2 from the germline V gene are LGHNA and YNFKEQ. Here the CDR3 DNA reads TGTGCCAGCAGCCAGGGAAGGGGGACATACTCTTCCTCTGGGGCCAACGTCCTGACTTTC. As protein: CASSQGRGTYSSSGANVLTF.

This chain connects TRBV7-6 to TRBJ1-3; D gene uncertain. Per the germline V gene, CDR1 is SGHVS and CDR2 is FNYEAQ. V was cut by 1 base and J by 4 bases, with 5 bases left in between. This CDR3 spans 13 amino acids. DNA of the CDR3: TGTGCCAGCAGCTTAGGGGCGGGAAACACCATATATTTT. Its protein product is CASSLGAGNTIYF.

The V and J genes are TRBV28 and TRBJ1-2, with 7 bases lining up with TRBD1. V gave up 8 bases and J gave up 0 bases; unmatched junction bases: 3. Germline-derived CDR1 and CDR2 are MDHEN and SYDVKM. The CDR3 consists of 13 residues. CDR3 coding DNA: TGTGCCAGCGGCGACAGGGCTAACTATGGCTACACCTTC. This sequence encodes CASGDRANYGYTF.

The CDR3 is CASSPEAGTGANQPQHF. In DNA, the CDR3 is TGTGCCAGCAGTCCAGAAGCTGGGACAGGGGCGAATCAGCCCCAGCATTTT. The rearrangement joins TRBV27 to TRBJ1-5, with TRBD1 identical over 10 bases. Unmatched junction bases numbered 11, after V lost 5 bases and J lost 4 bases. The CDR3 sequence is 17 residues long. Germline CDR1 is MNHEY and CDR2 is SMNVEV (reference sequence).

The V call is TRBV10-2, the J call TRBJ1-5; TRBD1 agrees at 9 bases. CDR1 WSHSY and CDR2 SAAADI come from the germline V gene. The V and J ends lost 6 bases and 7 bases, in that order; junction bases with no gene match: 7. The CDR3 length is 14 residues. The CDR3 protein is CASRDRGRGQPQHF. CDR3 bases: TGCGCCAGCAGGGACAGGGGACGTGGGCAGCCCCAGCATTTT.

The CDR3 region has the DNA TGTGCCAGCAGTGAAGGAGAGTACAATGAGCAGTTCTTC. This sequence encodes CASSEGEYNEQFF. The chain uses TRBV6-1 and TRBJ2-1; no clear D gene. CDR3 length: 13 residues. Per germline, CDR1 MNHNS and CDR2 SASEGT. The ends were cut back, 1 base at V and 4 bases at J, with 5 bases in the middle.

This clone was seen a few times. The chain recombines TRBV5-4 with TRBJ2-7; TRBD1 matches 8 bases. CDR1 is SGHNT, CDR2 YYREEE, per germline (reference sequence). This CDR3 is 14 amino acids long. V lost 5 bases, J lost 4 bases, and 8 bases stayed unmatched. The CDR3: CASSPGTGEYEQYF. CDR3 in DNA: TGTGCCAGCAGTCCCGGGACAGGTGAATACGAGCAGTACTTC.

The CDR3 DNA follows: TGTGCCACCAGTGATCCTCAGGGATCCCAAGAGACCCAGTACTTC. Protein sequence: CATSDPQGSQETQYF. The rearrangement joins TRBV24-1 to TRBJ2-5; D is possibly TRBD1 (5 bases). The V end was cut by 3 bases, the J end by 1 base, with 11 bases between. Germline CDR1 is KGHDR and CDR2 is SFDVKD. This CDR3 region has 15 residues.

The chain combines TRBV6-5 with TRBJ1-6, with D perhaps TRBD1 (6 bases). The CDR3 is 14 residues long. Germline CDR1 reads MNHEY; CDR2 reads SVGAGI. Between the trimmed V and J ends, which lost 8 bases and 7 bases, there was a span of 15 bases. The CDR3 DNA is TGTGCCAGCTCACGAACAGGGTTCAATTCACCCCTCCACTTT. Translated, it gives CASSRTGFNSPLHF.

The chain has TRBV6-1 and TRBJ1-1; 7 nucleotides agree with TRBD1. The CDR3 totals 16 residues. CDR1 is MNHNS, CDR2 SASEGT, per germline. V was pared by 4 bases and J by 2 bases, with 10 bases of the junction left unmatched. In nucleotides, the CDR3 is TGTGCCAGCAGTGGCGCTACAGGGACAGCTAACACTGAAGCTTTCTTT. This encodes CASSGATGTANTEAFF.

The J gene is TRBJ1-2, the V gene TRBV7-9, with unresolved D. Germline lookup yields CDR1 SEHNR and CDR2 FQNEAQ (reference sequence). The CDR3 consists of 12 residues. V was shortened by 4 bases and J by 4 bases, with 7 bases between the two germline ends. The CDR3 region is CASSSDTYGYTF. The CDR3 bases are TGTGCCAGCAGCTCCGACACCTATGGCTACACCTTC.

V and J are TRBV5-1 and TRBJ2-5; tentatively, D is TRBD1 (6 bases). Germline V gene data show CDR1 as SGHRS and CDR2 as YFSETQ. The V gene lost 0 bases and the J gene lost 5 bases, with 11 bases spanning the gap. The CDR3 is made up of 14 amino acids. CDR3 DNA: TGCGCCAGCAGCTTGGGACAGGCGGGCGAGACCCAGTACTTC. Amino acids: CASSLGQAGETQYF.